The table lists the clone carrying this T cell receptor beta chain with a few counts. Patients were aged 18 to 65, had disease duration under 2 months, and had newly diagnosed hyperthyroidism. Exclusions: uncontrolled infection, other autoimmune disease, pregnancy, lactation. This CDR3 is 15 amino acids long. The junction had 9 bases not matched to a gene; V was cut back by 6 bases and J by 6 bases. Germline V gives CDR1 LNHDA, CDR2 SQIVND (reference sequence). The data originate from a study of T cells in Graves' hyperthyroidism and ophthalmopathy. TCR beta CDR3 regions were amplified from RNA. An initial round of RT-PCR targeting the TCR CDR3 relied on the HTBI primer set. In TCRdb, the multiplex PCR reads were re-called with MiXCR into one record per CDR3 protein. The sample yields around 430,000 distinct CDR3 sequences, 14% to 15% seen once.

This TCR derives from a woman aged 25 to 45 with Graves' hyperthyroidism. This rearrangement joins TRBV19 to TRBJ2-1, with 9 bases identical to TRBD1. Sequencing input: blood. CDR3: CASSPPGQGVNEQFF. For the CDR3, the DNA is TGTGCCAGTAGCCCCCCGGGACAGGGTGTCAATGAGCAGTTCTTC.